The 31 T cell receptor beta chains below all came from one sample that was sequenced in a study of cytomegalovirus exposure and HLA in healthy donors. Both 60 Vbeta primers and 13 Jbeta primers went into the PCR. This table comes from immunoSEQ multiplex PCR, and its TCRdb copy is limited to in-frame clones, with some not included. The repertoire has some 89,000 clones, roughly 79% of them found once; the top ten carry about 1.9%. Sequences were obtained from PBMCs. These TCRs come from a woman in her twenties or thirties in good health and CMV-seronegative.

This chain connects TRBV30 to TRBJ1-1; 9 bases are shared with TRBD1. Germline CDR1 is GTSNPN and CDR2 is SVGIG (reference sequence). The CDR3 runs to 15 residues. J lost 5 bases, V lost 0 bases, and 7 bases had no gene match. The chain's CDR3 is CAWSVTTGGGTEAFF. The CDR3 DNA is TGTGCCTGGAGTGTAACAACAGGGGGCGGGACTGAAGCTTTCTTT.

The chain combines TRBV7-8 with TRBJ2-5; TRBD1 matches at 8 bases. CDR3 length: 15 residues. Germline-derived CDR1 and CDR2 are SGHVS and FQNEAQ. V shed 5 bases and J 5 bases; nucleotides not matched to a gene: 10. The CDR3 bases are TGTGCCAGCAGCCCTGTGACAGGGGCGGGGGAGACCCAGTACTTC. Its protein product is CASSPVTGAGETQYF.

The genes are TRBV28 and TRBJ2-7; TRBD2 matches at 9 bases. Germline CDR1 reads MDHEN; CDR2 reads SYDVKM. The trim removed 3 bases at V and 5 bases at J, leaving 2 bases unmatched. The CDR3 has 13 amino acids. The CDR3 DNA reads as TGTGCCAGCAGTTTTGGCGGGAGGGACGAGCAGTACTTC. It translates to CASSFGGRDEQYF. The full variable domain, its missing parts supplied by reference TRBV28 and TRBJ2-7, is DVKVTQSSRYLVKRTGEKVFLECVQDMDHENMFWYRQDPGLGLRLIYFSYDVKMKEKGDIPEGYSVSREKKERFSLILESASTNQTSMYLCASSFGGRDEQYFGPGTRLTVT.

This chain connects TRBV4-1 to TRBJ2-7, with D perhaps TRBD2 (5 bases). The CDR3 length is 13 residues. The germline V gene encodes CDR1 MGHRA and CDR2 YSYEKL. The ends were cut back, 4 bases at V and 3 bases at J, with 10 bases in the middle. CDR3 in DNA: TGCGCCAGCAGCCCCCGAGAGGGCTACGAGCAGTACTTC. Its protein is CASSPREGYEQYF.

V gene TRBV4-3 combines with J gene TRBJ2-1; D unclear. Germline-derived CDR1 and CDR2 are LGHNA and YSLEER. Trimming removed 7 bases at V and 0 bases at J, with 13 bases between. This CDR3 is 15 amino acids long. CDR3 in DNA: TGCGCCAGCACCAACTTTGAGAGCTCCTACAATGAGCAGTTCTTC. Translated, it gives CASTNFESSYNEQFF.

J is TRBJ2-2 and V is TRBV30, with D perhaps TRBD2 (6 bases). V was pared by 7 bases and J by 5 bases, with 20 bases between. The CDR3 sequence is 15 residues long. Germline V gives CDR1 GTSNPN, CDR2 SVGIG (reference sequence). The CDR3: CASPGVAASTGELFF. The CDR3 DNA follows: TGTGCCTCCCCCGGGGTAGCGGCCTCAACCGGGGAGCTGTTTTTT.

This clone was counted between two and nine times. This chain links TRBV2 with TRBJ2-1, with TRBD2 matching 7 bases. CDR3 length equals 16 residues. Germline V gives CDR1 SNHLY, CDR2 FYNNEI. Trimming cost V 0 bases and J 2 bases; bases outside gene matches: 4. In DNA, the CDR3 is TGTGCCAGCAGTGAAGCGGGAGGGCCGACCTACAATGAGCAGTTCTTC. As protein: CASSEAGGPTYNEQFF.

In its sample, this clone was seen a few times. The DNA for the CDR3 is TGTGCCAGCAGTGAGTCAGTTGCTCCAAGCACAGATACGCAGTATTTT. This codes for CASSESVAPSTDTQYF. This rearrangement joins TRBV25-1 to TRBJ2-3; D remains ambiguous. The CDR3 is 16 residues long. V shed 3 bases and J shed 0 bases, with 13 bases lying between them. Germline V gives CDR1 MGHDK, CDR2 SYGVNS.

The chain employs TRBV27 and TRBJ2-1; weak D call: TRBD1 (5 bases). There are 12 residues in the CDR3. The germline gives CDR1 MNHEY, CDR2 SMNVEV (reference sequence). The ends were cut back, 2 bases at V and 8 bases at J, with 7 bases in the middle. DNA of the CDR3: TGTGCCAGCAGTTTAGGGGCGTATGAGCAGTTCTTC. Translating it yields CASSLGAYEQFF.

The chain carries TRBV19 and TRBJ1-1; possible D gene TRBD1, 5 bases. Trimming cost V 7 bases and J 1 base, with 7 bases left between them. Germline V lookup: CDR1 LNHDA, CDR2 SQIVND (reference sequence). CDR3 size: 12 residues. CDR3 nucleotide sequence: TGTGCCAGTATCGGGGGGAACACTGAAGCTTTCTTT. Its translation: CASIGGNTEAFF.

The gene calls are TRBV7-9 and TRBJ2-1; 7 bases fit TRBD2. This CDR3 is 15 amino acids long. Trimming cost V 5 bases and J 1 base; bases outside gene matches: 5. Germline CDR1 and CDR2: SEHNR and FQNEAQ (reference sequence). The CDR3 nucleotides are TGTGCCAGCAGCCCTTTGCGGGAGTCCTACAATGAGCAGTTCTTC. It encodes CASSPLRESYNEQFF.

CDR3 protein: CASSAGTSSTDTQYF. CDR3 sequence (DNA): TGTGCCAGCAGTGCCGGGACATCTAGCACAGATACGCAGTATTTT. The rearrangement links TRBV6-4 to TRBJ2-3, with D tentatively TRBD1 (6 bases). V was clipped by 4 bases and J by 0 bases, with 11 bases between them. CDR1 is MRHNA, CDR2 SNTAGT, per germline. The CDR3 loop spans 15 amino acids.

This chain links TRBV28 with TRBJ2-1; 7 bases map to TRBD2. The J segment lost 7 bases and the V segment lost 10 bases, leaving 7 bases of the junction unmatched. This CDR3 contains 12 residues. CDR1 is MDHEN and CDR2 is SYDVKM in the germline V gene. CDR3 loop: CATEMGGNEQFF. The DNA for the CDR3 is TGTGCCACCGAGATGGGGGGGAATGAGCAGTTCTTC.

This chain uses TRBV6-1 with TRBJ1-4; the match to TRBD1 covers 9 bases. Germline CDR1 and CDR2: MNHNS and SASEGT. The CDR3 has 14 amino acids. Trimming took 6 bases from V and 8 from J; bases not matched to a gene: 7. The CDR3 DNA is TGTGCCAGCAGCAGACAGGGGGGTGACGAAAAACTGTTTTTT. It translates to CASSRQGGDEKLFF.

This clone was seen only once. This rearrangement joins TRBV4-2 to TRBJ2-1, with 9 nucleotides matching TRBD2. Germline V gene data show CDR1 as LGHNA and CDR2 as YNFKEQ. This CDR3 region has 16 residues. V was clipped by 4 bases and J by 0 bases; unmatched bases: 4. As DNA, the CDR3 is TGTGCCAGCAGCCTTCTTAGCGGGAGCTCCTACAATGAGCAGTTCTTC. This gives the protein CASSLLSGSSYNEQFF.

This clone turned up a few times. The chain joins TRBV30 to TRBJ2-3; TRBD1 aligns across 10 bases. This CDR3 is built from 15 residues. Trimming cost V 2 bases and J 7 bases; bases outside gene matches: 9. Germline lookup yields CDR1 GTSNPN and CDR2 SVGIG (reference sequence). For the CDR3, the DNA is TGTGCCTGGAGTCGGGACAGGGGATATGGAAATACGCAGTATTTT. This gives the protein CAWSRDRGYGNTQYF.

About this clone: Distinct nucleotide sequences in the sample also encode this CDR3. The chain uses TRBV6-1 and TRBJ1-1, with a weak D call TRBD1 (5 bases). V was pared by 9 bases and J by 1 base, with 9 bases between. Germline V gene data show CDR1 as MNHNS and CDR2 as SASEGT. The CDR3 consists of 12 residues. Written as DNA, the CDR3 is TGTGCCAGTACAAGGGGGAACACTGAAGCTTTCTTT. Translation: CASTRGNTEAFF.

The gene calls are TRBV11-2 and TRBJ1-3, with TRBD1 matching 7 bases. The CDR3 totals 18 residues. From germline, CDR1 is SGHAT and CDR2 FQNNGV. J gave up 2 bases and V 1 base, and 11 bases lay outside the gene matches. CDR3 loop: CASSLVGTDLVAGNTIYF. In nucleotides, the CDR3 is TGTGCCAGCAGCTTAGTGGGGACAGACCTTGTCGCTGGAAACACCATATATTTT.

This clone appeared a few times. This rearrangement joins TRBV7-2 to TRBJ2-7; 7 bases are shared with TRBD2. V lost 4 bases to trimming and J lost 2 bases; unmatched junction nucleotides: 8. CDR3 length: 15 residues. Germline values: CDR1 SGHTA, CDR2 FQGNSA. The CDR3 nucleotides are TGTGCCAGCAGCTCATCGACTAGCTCCCCCTACGAGCAGTACTTC. Translation gives CASSSSTSSPYEQYF. The full variable domain, rest sourced from reference TRBV7-2 and TRBJ2-7, is GAGVSQSPSNKVTEKGKDVELRCDPISGHTALYWYRQSLGQGLEFLIYFQGNSAPDKSGLPSDRFSAERTGGSVSTLTIQRTQQEDSAVYLCASSSSTSSPYEQYFGPGTRLTVT.

The chain combines TRBV7-2 with TRBJ1-5; 11 nucleotides match TRBD1. The CDR3 consists of 15 residues. V lost 5 bases to trimming and J lost 6 bases; unmatched junction nucleotides: 6. The germline V gene has CDR1 SGHTA and CDR2 FQGNSA. The DNA of the CDR3 is TGTGCCAGCAGCCAAGGACAGGGGGCAGTTCAGCCCCAGCATTTT. Protein sequence: CASSQGQGAVQPQHF.

A single count supports this clone. The genes are TRBV15 and TRBJ2-3; TRBD2 agrees at 12 bases. CDR1 is LNHNV and CDR2 is YYDKDF in the germline V gene (reference sequence). V lost 3 bases and J lost 2; bases outside the gene matches: 3. The CDR3 loop spans 16 amino acids. The CDR3 reads CATSRRLAGDTDTQYF. DNA for the CDR3: TGTGCCACCAGCAGGAGACTAGCGGGAGACACAGATACGCAGTATTTT.

The chain is built from TRBV28 and TRBJ2-4; 8 bases fit TRBD1. This CDR3 region has 16 residues. Germline V gene data show CDR1 as MDHEN and CDR2 as SYDVKM. V dropped 3 bases and J dropped 1; count of bases not matched to a gene: 5. The CDR3 spells CASSFFQGAAKNIQYF. CDR3 in DNA: TGTGCCAGCAGTTTTTTTCAGGGGGCGGCCAAAAACATTCAGTACTTC. Using reference TRBV28 and TRBJ2-4 for the parts outside the CDR3, the full variable domain is DVKVTQSSRYLVKRTGEKVFLECVQDMDHENMFWYRQDPGLGLRLIYFSYDVKMKEKGDIPEGYSVSREKKERFSLILESASTNQTSMYLCASSFFQGAAKNIQYFGAGTRLSVL.

The chain has TRBV7-2 and TRBJ2-7; TRBD2 aligns across 11 bases. V dropped 6 bases and J dropped 7; count of bases not matched to a gene: 11. This CDR3 is built from 15 residues. In germline, CDR1 is SGHTA, CDR2 FQGNSA. CDR3 region: CASRPMTSGVGEQYF. DNA for the CDR3: TGTGCCAGCAGGCCTATGACTAGCGGGGTGGGAGAGCAGTACTTC.

The chain employs TRBV4-2 and TRBJ1-1; weak D call: TRBD1 (5 bases). CDR1 is LGHNA, CDR2 YNFKEQ, per germline. The CDR3 runs 13 residues. The V end lost 4 bases, the J end lost 1 base, and 7 bases lay between the germline ends. CDR3 nucleotides: TGTGCCAGCAGCCGGGGCCAGAACACTGAAGCTTTCTTT. Its protein product is CASSRGQNTEAFF.

This rearrangement joins TRBV7-6 to TRBJ2-6; the match to TRBD2 covers 10 bases. CDR1 and CDR2 from the germline V gene are SGHVS and FNYEAQ. The CDR3 contains 19 residues. Unmatched junction bases numbered 10, after V lost 5 bases and J lost 0 bases. Here the CDR3 DNA reads TGTGCCAGCAGCCCACAATGGACTAGCGGCAACTCTGGGGCCAACGTCCTGACTTTC. Protein: CASSPQWTSGNSGANVLTF.

This chain uses TRBV27 with TRBJ2-7; D not resolved. V gave up 8 bases and J gave up 0 bases, with 11 bases separating them. CDR3 length: 13 amino acids. CDR1 and CDR2 (germline): MNHEY, SMNVEV (reference sequence). DNA for the CDR3: TGTGCCAGCGGAGTCCGGAGCTCCTACGAGCAGTACTTC. This codes for CASGVRSSYEQYF.

This chain links TRBV6-4 with TRBJ1-3, with unresolved D. The CDR3 consists of 16 residues. V lost 6 bases and J lost 2, with 17 bases in between. Per germline, CDR1 MRHNA and CDR2 SNTAGT. In DNA, the CDR3 is TGTGCCAGCAGCCGGGCGGGCAGAGTCACTGGAAACACCATATATTTT. Amino acid sequence: CASSRAGRVTGNTIYF.

V and J are TRBV4-3 and TRBJ2-5, with TRBD2 matching 10 bases. The CDR3 extends over 15 amino acids. Germline CDR1 and CDR2: LGHNA and YSLEER. After removal of 4 bases from V and 5 bases from J, the junction contained 7 bases not matched to a gene. CDR3 nucleotides: TGCGCCAGCAGCCTTACAGCGGGAGGGCAGGAGACCCAGTACTTC. Translating gives CASSLTAGGQETQYF.

The chain is built from TRBV5-4 and TRBJ1-1; no firm D call. Germline V gives CDR1 SGHNT, CDR2 YYREEE (reference sequence). V was shortened by 3 bases and J by 8 bases, with 23 bases between the two germline ends. This CDR3 region has 16 residues. In DNA form, the CDR3 reads TGTGCCAGCAGCTCCGCCGTTGTGGGTTTAGCGGAGGAAGCTTTCTTT. It is translated as CASSSAVVGLAEEAFF.

This clone was counted a single time. The rearrangement uses TRBV5-6 and TRBJ1-4, with D possibly matching TRBD1 (5 bases). The CDR3 covers 14 residues. From germline, CDR1 is SGHDT and CDR2 YYEEEE. The V gene lost 4 bases and the J gene lost 5 bases, with 12 bases spanning the gap. CDR3 loop: CASSPDRSNEKLFF. In DNA form, the CDR3 reads TGTGCCAGCAGCCCCGACAGATCAAATGAAAAACTGTTTTTT.

V gene TRBV5-4 combines with J gene TRBJ2-3; a weak D match, TRBD1 (5 bases). Trimming pared 0 bases from V and 2 bases from J, leaving 10 bases between. Looked up from germline, CDR1 is SGHNT and CDR2 is YYREEE (reference sequence). The CDR3 covers 15 residues. CDR3 region: CASSLAPGLTDTQYF. In DNA, the CDR3 is TGTGCCAGCAGCTTGGCTCCAGGGCTCACAGATACGCAGTATTTT.